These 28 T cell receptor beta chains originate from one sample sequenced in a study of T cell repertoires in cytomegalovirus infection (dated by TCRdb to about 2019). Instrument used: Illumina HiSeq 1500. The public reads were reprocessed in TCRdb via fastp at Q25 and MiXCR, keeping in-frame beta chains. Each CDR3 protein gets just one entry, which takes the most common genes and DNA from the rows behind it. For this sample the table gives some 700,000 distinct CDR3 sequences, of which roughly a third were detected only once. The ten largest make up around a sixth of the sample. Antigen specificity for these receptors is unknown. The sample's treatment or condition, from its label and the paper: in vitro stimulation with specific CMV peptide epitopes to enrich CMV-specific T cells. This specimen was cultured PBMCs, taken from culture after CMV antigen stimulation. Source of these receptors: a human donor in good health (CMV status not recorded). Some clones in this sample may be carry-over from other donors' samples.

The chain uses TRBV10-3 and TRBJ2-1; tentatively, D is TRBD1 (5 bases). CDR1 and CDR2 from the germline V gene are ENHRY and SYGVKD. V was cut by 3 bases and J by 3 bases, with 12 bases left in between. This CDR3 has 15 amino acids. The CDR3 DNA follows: TGTGCCATCAGTGATGGGCAGGGCCACTACAATGAGCAGTTCTTC. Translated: CAISDGQGHYNEQFF.

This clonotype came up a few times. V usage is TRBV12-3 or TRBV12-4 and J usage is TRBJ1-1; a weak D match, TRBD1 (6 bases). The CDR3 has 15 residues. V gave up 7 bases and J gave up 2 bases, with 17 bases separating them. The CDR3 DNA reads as TGTGCCAGCACCCTCTGGGCAGGGACAAACACTGAAGCTTTCTTT. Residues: CASTLWAGTNTEAFF.

The CDR3 bases are TGTGCCAGCAGCTTTGGGGCTAGCGGGGGTAACAATGAGCAGTTCTTC. This codes for CASSFGASGGNNEQFF. This chain links TRBV5-4 with TRBJ2-1; 10 nucleotides match TRBD2. Germline values: CDR1 SGHNT, CDR2 YYREEE (reference sequence). The CDR3 covers 16 residues. The V segment lost 2 bases and the J segment 5 bases; nucleotides outside the gene matches: 7. The full variable domain, its missing parts supplied by reference TRBV5-4 and TRBJ2-1, is ETGVTQSPTHLIKTRGQQVTLRCSSQSGHNTVSWYQQALGQGPQFIFQYYREEENGRGNFPPRFSGLQFPNYSSELNVNALELDDSALYLCASSFGASGGNNEQFFGPGTRLTVL.

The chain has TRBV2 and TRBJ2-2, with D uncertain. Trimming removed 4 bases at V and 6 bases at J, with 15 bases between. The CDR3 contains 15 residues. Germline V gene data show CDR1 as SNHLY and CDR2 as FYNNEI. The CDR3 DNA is TGTGCCAGCAGTGGCGACGGGTTCTCCCCCGGGGAGCTGTTTTTT. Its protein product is CASSGDGFSPGELFF.

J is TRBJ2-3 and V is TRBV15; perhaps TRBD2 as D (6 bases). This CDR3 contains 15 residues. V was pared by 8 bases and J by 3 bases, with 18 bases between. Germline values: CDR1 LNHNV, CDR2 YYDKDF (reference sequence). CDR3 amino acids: CATHGEEGPTDTQYF. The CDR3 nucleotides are TGTGCCACCCATGGGGAGGAAGGACCGACAGATACGCAGTATTTT.

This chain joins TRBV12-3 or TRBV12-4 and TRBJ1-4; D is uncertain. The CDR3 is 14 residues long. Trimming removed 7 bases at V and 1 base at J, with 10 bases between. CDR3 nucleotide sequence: TGTGCCAGCAAGTCGGGCGGAACTAATGAAAAACTGTTTTTT. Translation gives CASKSGGTNEKLFF.

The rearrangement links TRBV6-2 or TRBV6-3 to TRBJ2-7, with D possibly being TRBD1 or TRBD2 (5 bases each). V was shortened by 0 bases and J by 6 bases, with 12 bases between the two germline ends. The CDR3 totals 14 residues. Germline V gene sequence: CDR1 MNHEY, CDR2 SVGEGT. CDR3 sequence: CASSYSGRLGEQYF. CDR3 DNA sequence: TGTGCCAGCAGTTACTCGGGACGCCTAGGCGAGCAGTACTTC.

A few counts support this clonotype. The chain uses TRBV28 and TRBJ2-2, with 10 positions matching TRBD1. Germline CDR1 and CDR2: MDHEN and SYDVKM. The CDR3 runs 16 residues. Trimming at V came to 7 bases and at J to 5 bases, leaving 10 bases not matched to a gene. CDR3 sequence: CASNPDRGLGTGELFF. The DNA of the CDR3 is TGTGCCAGCAATCCAGACAGGGGGCTGGGGACCGGGGAGCTGTTTTTT. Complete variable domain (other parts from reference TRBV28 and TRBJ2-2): DVKVTQSSRYLVKRTGEKVFLECVQDMDHENMFWYRQDPGLGLRLIYFSYDVKMKEKGDIPEGYSVSREKKERFSLILESASTNQTSMYLCASNPDRGLGTGELFFGEGSRLTVL.

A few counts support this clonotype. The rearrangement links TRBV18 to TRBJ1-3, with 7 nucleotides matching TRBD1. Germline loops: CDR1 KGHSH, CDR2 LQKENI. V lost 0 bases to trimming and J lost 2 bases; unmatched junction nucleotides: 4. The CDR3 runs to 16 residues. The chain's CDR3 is CASSPPYRGAGNTIYF. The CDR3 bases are TGTGCCAGCTCACCACCGTACAGGGGTGCTGGAAACACCATATATTTT.

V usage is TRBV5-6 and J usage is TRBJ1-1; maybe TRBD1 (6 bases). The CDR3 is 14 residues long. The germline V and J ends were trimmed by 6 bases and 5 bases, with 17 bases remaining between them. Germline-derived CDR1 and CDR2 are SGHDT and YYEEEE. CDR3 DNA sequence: TGTGCCAGCACTCCGGGACATCTTCGAACTGAAGCTTTCTTT. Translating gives CASTPGHLRTEAFF.

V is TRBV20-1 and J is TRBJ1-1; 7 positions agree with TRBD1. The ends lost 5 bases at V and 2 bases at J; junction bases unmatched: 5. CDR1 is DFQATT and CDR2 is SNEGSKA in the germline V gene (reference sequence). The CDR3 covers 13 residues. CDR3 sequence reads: CSADTGDNTEAFF. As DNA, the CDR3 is TGCAGTGCTGACACAGGGGATAACACTGAAGCTTTCTTT.

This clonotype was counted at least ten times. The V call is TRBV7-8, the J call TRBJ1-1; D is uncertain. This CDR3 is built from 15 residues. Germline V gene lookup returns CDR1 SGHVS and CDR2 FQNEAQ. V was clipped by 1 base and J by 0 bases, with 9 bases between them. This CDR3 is CASSLVTGMNTEAFF. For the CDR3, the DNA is TGTGCCAGCAGCTTAGTCACGGGGATGAACACTGAAGCTTTCTTT.

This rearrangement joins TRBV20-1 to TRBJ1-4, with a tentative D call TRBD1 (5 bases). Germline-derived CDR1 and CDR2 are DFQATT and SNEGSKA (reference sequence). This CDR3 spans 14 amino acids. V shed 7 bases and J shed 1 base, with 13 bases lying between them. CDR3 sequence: CSVGRVVTNEKLFF. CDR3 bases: TGCAGTGTTGGCAGGGTGGTAACTAATGAAAAACTGTTTTTT.

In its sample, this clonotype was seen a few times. CDR3 protein: CASSPRTGAPNIQYF. Here the CDR3 DNA reads TGTGCCAGTAGCCCCAGGACAGGGGCGCCCAACATTCAGTACTTC. The genes are TRBV19 and TRBJ2-4; 9 positions match TRBD1. The CDR3 is 15 residues long. V lost 6 bases and J lost 7; bases outside the gene matches: 10. Germline CDR1 reads LNHDA; CDR2 reads SQIVND (reference sequence).

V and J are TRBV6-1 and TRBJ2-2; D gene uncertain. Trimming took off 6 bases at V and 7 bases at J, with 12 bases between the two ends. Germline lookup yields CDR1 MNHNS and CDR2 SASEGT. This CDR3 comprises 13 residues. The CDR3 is CASSWGLGGELFF. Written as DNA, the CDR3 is TGTGCCAGCAGCTGGGGTTTAGGCGGGGAGCTGTTTTTT.

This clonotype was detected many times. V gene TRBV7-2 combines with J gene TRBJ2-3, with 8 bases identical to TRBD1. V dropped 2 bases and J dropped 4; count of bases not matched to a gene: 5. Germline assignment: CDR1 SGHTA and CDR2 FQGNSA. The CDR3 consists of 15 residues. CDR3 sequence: CASSLLGQGADTQYF. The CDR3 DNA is TGTGCCAGCAGCTTACTAGGACAGGGCGCAGATACGCAGTATTTT. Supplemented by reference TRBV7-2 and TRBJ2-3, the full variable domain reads GAGVSQSPSNKVTEKGKDVELRCDPISGHTALYWYRQSLGQGLEFLIYFQGNSAPDKSGLPSDRFSAERTGGSVSTLTIQRTQQEDSAVYLCASSLLGQGADTQYFGPGTRLTVL.

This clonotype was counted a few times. CDR3 residues: CSASLAGADTQYF. Here the CDR3 DNA reads TGCAGTGCTAGTTTAGCGGGGGCAGATACGCAGTATTTT. This chain connects TRBV20-1 to TRBJ2-3; 9 nucleotides line up with TRBD2. From germline, CDR1 is DFQATT and CDR2 SNEGSKA (reference sequence). This CDR3 comprises 13 residues. Germline trimming cut 3 bases from V and 4 bases from J; bases unmatched to any gene: 2.

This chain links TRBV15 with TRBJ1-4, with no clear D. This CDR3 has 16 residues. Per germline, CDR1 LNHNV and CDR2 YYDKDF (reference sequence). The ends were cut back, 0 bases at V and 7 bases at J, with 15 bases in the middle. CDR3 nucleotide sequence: TGTGCCACCAGCAGAGATCAGGCCGGCGGCATTGAAAAACTGTTTTTT. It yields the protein CATSRDQAGGIEKLFF. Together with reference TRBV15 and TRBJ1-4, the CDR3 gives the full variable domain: DAMVIQNPRYQVTQFGKPVTLSCSQTLNHNVMYWYQQKSSQAPKLLFHYYDKDFNNEADTPDNFQSRRPNTSFCFLDIRSPGLGDTAMYLCATSRDQAGGIEKLFFGSGTQLSVL.

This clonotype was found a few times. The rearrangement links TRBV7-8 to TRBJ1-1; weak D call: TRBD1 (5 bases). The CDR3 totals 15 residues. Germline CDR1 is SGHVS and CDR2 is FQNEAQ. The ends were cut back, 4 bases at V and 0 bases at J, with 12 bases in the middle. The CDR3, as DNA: TGTGCCAGCAGCTACGACATGGGGCTGAACACTGAAGCTTTCTTT. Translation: CASSYDMGLNTEAFF.

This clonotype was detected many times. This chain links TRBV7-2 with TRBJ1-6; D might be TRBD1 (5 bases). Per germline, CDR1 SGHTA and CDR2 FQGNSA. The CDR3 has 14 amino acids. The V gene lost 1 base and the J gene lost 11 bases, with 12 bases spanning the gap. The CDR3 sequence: CASSLDSPGTPLHF. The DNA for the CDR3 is TGTGCCAGCAGCTTAGATTCACCAGGGACACCCCTCCACTTT.

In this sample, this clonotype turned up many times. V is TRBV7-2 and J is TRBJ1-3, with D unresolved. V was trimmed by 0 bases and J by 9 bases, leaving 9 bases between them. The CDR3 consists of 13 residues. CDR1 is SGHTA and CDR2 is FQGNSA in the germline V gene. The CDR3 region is CASSLALVGTIYF. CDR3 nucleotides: TGTGCCAGCAGCTTAGCGCTGGTCGGCACCATATATTTT.

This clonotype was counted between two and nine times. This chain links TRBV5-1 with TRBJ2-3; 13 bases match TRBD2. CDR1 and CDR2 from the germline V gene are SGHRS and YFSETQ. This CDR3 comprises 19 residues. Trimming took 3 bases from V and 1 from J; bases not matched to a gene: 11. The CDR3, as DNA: TGCGCCAGCAGCTCCCGCCGGACTAGCGGGGGAAGCCGCACAGATACGCAGTATTTT. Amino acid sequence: CASSSRRTSGGSRTDTQYF.

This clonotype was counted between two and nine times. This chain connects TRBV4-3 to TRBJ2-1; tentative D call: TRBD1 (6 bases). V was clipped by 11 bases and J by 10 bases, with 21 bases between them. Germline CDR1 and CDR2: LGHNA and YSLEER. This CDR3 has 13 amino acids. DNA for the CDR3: TGCGCCTCGAGCCTGGACAGTCTAACCGAGCAGTTCTTC. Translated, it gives CASSLDSLTEQFF.

This chain's CDR3 is CSVVSGARGYGYTF. The CDR3 region has the DNA TGCAGCGTTGTGAGTGGCGCCCGGGGCTATGGCTACACCTTC. The genes are TRBV29-1 and TRBJ1-2; D call uncertain. Per germline, CDR1 SQVTM and CDR2 ANQGSEA. V was clipped by 4 bases and J by 4 bases, with 16 bases between them. This CDR3 comprises 14 residues.

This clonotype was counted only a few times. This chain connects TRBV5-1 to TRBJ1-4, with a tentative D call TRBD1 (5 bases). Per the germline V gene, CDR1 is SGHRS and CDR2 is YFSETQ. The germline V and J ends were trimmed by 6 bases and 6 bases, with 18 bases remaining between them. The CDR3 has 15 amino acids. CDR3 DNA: TGCGCCAGCACTAAAGGACCCGGGGCGGATGAAAAACTGTTTTTT. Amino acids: CASTKGPGADEKLFF.

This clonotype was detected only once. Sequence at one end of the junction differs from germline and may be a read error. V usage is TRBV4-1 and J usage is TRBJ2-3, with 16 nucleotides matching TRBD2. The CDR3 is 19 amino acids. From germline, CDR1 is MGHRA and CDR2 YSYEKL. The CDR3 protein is CASSQDGTSGGVGTDTQYF. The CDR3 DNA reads TGTGCCAGCAGCCAAGATGGGACTAGCGGGGGGGTTGGCACAGATACGCAGTATTTT.

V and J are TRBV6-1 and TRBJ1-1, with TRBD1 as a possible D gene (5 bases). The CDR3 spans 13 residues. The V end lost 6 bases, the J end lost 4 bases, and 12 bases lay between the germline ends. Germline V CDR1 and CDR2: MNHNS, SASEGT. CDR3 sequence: CASSREGITEAFF. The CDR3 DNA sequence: TGTGCCAGCAGCCGAGAGGGGATCACTGAAGCTTTCTTT.

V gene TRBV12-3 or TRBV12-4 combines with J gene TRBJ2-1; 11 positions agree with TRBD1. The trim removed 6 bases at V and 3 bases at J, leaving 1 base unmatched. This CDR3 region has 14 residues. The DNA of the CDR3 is TGTGCCAGCAGCGGGACAGGGGGCTACAATGAGCAGTTCTTC. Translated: CASSGTGGYNEQFF.